The 14 T cell receptor beta chains in this list originate from one sample, sequenced in a study of response to subunit inactivated influenza vaccine. One entry per CDR3 protein results from TCRdb running MiXCR on the RT-PCR reads. The sample consists of 700,000 to 800,000 distinct CDR3 sequences, roughly 20% of them appearing once. The sample was PBMCs from blood, taken roughly 5 days after vaccination. All receptors derive from a man aged 50 or older who received an inactivated influenza vaccine.

The CDR3 bases are TGTGCCAGCAGCGTAGAGGGAAATGAGCAGTTCTTC. Translating gives CASSVEGNEQFF. The chain is built from TRBV9 and TRBJ2-1, with unresolved D. Germline loops: CDR1 SGDLS, CDR2 YYNGEE. V was clipped by 0 bases and J by 7 bases, with 5 bases between them. This CDR3 region has 12 residues.

The chain carries TRBV18 and TRBJ2-2; D possibly corresponds to TRBD2 (5 bases). The CDR3 sequence is 15 residues long. Germline V CDR1 and CDR2: KGHSH, LQKENI. V was trimmed by 3 bases and J by 2 bases, leaving 10 bases between them. The CDR3, as DNA: TGTGCCAGCTCACCTCCCACTAGAAACACCGGGGAGCTGTTTTTT. The encoded protein is CASSPPTRNTGELFF.

The chain links TRBV20-1 to TRBJ2-6, with D uncertain. Germline V gene lookup returns CDR1 DFQATT and CDR2 SNEGSKA (reference sequence). The length of the CDR3 is 14 residues. V was clipped by 3 bases and J by 0 bases, with 6 bases between them. In nucleotides, the CDR3 is TGCAGTGCTAGTTCTGTCTCTGGGGCCAACGTCCTGACTTTC. This codes for CSASSVSGANVLTF.

This clonotype was counted between two and nine times. V is TRBV24-1 and J is TRBJ2-3, with TRBD1 matching 10 bases. Trimming took 3 bases from V and 3 from J; bases not matched to a gene: 14. This CDR3 has 19 residues. Germline lookup yields CDR1 KGHDR and CDR2 SFDVKD. The CDR3, as DNA: TGTGCCACCAGTGATGGGACAGGGGATGTCGGAAAACGTACAGATACGCAGTATTTT. Translating gives CATSDGTGDVGKRTDTQYF.

The V and J genes are TRBV12-3 or TRBV12-4 and TRBJ2-7; 9 nucleotides agree with TRBD1. The CDR3 covers 16 residues. V trimming: 5 bases; J trimming: 6 bases; junction bases outside the gene matches: 14. This CDR3 reads CASSLHRDRVDGEQYF. In DNA, the CDR3 is TGTGCCAGCAGTCTACACCGGGACAGGGTGGATGGCGAGCAGTACTTC.

This clonotype was seen more than once but under ten times. J is TRBJ2-1 and V is TRBV20-1; TRBD2 is a possible D gene (5 bases). V was clipped by 3 bases and J by 9 bases, with 12 bases between them. CDR3 length equals 12 residues. Germline V CDR1 and CDR2: DFQATT, SNEGSKA (reference sequence). CDR3 sequence: CSARSVGGEQFF. CDR3 nucleotide sequence: TGCAGTGCTAGGTCCGTCGGAGGTGAGCAGTTCTTC.

This clonotype was seen a handful of times. The chain recombines TRBV15 with TRBJ2-7; TRBD1 matches 9 bases. This CDR3 contains 17 residues. The V and J ends lost 2 bases and 0 bases, in that order; junction bases with no gene match: 8. Germline CDR1 and CDR2: LNHNV and YYDKDF (reference sequence). DNA of the CDR3: TGTGCCACCAGCAGACCCCGACAGGGGGTAACCTCCTACGAGCAGTACTTC. Protein: CATSRPRQGVTSYEQYF.

As DNA, the CDR3 is TGTGCCAGCAGCTTGCCGGACAGGGGGGTGGCCGGGGAGCTGTTTTTT. The encoded protein is CASSLPDRGVAGELFF. The rearrangement joins TRBV5-6 to TRBJ2-2, with 10 bases lining up with TRBD1. V lost 1 base, J lost 6 bases, and 6 bases stayed unmatched. The CDR3 is made up of 16 amino acids. Per germline, CDR1 SGHDT and CDR2 YYEEEE.

The chain uses TRBV7-9 and TRBJ2-1, with 7 nucleotides matching TRBD2. Germline trimming cut 6 bases from V and 7 bases from J; bases unmatched to any gene: 15. Germline loops: CDR1 SEHNR, CDR2 FQNEAQ (reference sequence). The CDR3 length is 16 residues. CDR3 protein: CASRLGPSGASNEQFF. The DNA of the CDR3 is TGTGCCAGCAGGCTGGGCCCCAGCGGGGCCTCTAATGAGCAGTTCTTC.

This chain uses TRBV11-2 with TRBJ2-2, with TRBD2 matching over 11 bases. Germline V CDR1 and CDR2: SGHAT, FQNNGV. The trim removed 5 bases at V and 8 bases at J, leaving 22 bases unmatched. The CDR3 totals 20 residues. CDR3 residues: CASSLPGTRLAGIRSGELFF. In DNA, the CDR3 is TGTGCCAGCAGCCTCCCGGGAACAAGACTAGCGGGAATCCGGTCGGGGGAGCTGTTTTTT.

The V call is TRBV28, the J call TRBJ2-7; TRBD2 matches 9 bases. Germline V gives CDR1 MDHEN, CDR2 SYDVKM. The CDR3 consists of 18 residues. With 3 bases clipped from V and 3 bases from J, the junction kept 15 bases outside the gene matches. CDR3 sequence: CASSLGWRGGRRDYEQYF. CDR3 DNA: TGTGCCAGCAGTTTGGGGTGGCGGGGGGGTCGTCGGGACTACGAGCAGTACTTC.

The CDR3 coding sequence is TGTGCCAGCAGTTTACTAGCTCACTACAATGAGCAGTTCTTC. It encodes CASSLLAHYNEQFF. The chain is built from TRBV12-3 or TRBV12-4 and TRBJ2-1, with a possible D match to TRBD2 (5 bases). With 2 bases removed from V and 3 bases from J, the gap between germline ends came to 8 bases. The CDR3 totals 14 residues.

This rearrangement joins TRBV5-1 to TRBJ2-7; perhaps TRBD1 as D (8 bases). Trimming pared 4 bases from V and 3 bases from J, leaving 17 bases between. The germline V gene encodes CDR1 SGHRS and CDR2 YFSETQ. This CDR3 spans 15 amino acids. CDR3 nucleotide sequence: TGCGCCAGCAGCGCGACAGGGGAGGGGATCTACGAGCAGTACTTC. Amino acid sequence: CASSATGEGIYEQYF.

The CDR3 region is CSARGLAGISYNEQFF. The CDR3 DNA follows: TGCAGTGCTAGAGGGCTAGCGGGGATCTCCTACAATGAGCAGTTCTTC. The genes are TRBV20-1 and TRBJ2-1, with TRBD2 matching 9 bases. Trimming took 1 base from V and 0 from J; bases not matched to a gene: 4. Germline lookup yields CDR1 DFQATT and CDR2 SNEGSKA (reference sequence). The CDR3 extends over 16 amino acids.